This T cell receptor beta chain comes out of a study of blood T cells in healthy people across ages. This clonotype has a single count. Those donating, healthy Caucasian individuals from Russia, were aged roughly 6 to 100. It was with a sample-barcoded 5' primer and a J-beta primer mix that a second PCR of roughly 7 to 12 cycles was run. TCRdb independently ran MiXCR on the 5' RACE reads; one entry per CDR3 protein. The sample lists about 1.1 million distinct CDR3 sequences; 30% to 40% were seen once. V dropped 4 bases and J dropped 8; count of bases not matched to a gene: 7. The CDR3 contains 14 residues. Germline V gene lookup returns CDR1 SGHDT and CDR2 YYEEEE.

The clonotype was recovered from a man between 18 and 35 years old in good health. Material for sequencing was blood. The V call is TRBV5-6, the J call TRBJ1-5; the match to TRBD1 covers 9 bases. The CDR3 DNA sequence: TGTGCCAGCAGCCCTGGGACAGGGATCAAGCCCCAGCATTTT. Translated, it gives CASSPGTGIKPQHF. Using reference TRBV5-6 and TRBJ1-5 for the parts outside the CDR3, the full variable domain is DAGVTQSPTHLIKTRGQQVTLRCSPKSGHDTVSWYQQALGQGPQFIFQYYEEEERQRGNFPDRFSGHQFPNYSSELNVNALLLGDSALYLCASSPGTGIKPQHFGDGTRLSIL.